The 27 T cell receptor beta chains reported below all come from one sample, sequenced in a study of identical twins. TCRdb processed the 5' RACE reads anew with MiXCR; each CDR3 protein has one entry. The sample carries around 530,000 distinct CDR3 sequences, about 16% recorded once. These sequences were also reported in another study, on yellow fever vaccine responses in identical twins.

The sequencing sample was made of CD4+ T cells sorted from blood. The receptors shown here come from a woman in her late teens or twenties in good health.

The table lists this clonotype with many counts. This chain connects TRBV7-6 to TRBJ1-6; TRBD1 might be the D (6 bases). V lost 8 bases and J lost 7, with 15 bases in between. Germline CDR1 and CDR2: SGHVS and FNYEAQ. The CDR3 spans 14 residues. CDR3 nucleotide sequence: TGTGCCAGCGGACTCACCGGGACAAATTCACCCCTCCACTTT. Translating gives CASGLTGTNSPLHF.

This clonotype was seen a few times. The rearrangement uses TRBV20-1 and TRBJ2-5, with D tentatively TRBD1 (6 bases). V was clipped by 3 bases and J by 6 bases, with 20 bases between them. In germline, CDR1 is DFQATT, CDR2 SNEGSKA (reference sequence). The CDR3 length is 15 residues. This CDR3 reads CSARKVRGGEKTQYF. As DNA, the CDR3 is TGCAGTGCTAGGAAGGTCAGGGGCGGTGAAAAGACCCAGTACTTC.

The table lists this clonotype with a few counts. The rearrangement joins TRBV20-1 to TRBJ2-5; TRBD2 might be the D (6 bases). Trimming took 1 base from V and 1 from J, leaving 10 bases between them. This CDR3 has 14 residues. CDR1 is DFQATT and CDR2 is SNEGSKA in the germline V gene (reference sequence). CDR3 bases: TGCAGTGCTAGAGGGCGGACTACCCAAGAGACCCAGTACTTC. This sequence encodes CSARGRTTQETQYF.

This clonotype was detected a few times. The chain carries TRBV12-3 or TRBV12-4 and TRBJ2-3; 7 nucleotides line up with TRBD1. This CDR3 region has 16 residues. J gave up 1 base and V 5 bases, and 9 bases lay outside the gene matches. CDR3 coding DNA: TGTGCCAGCAGTCCTCAACAGGGGTGGGGCACAGATACGCAGTATTTT. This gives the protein CASSPQQGWGTDTQYF.

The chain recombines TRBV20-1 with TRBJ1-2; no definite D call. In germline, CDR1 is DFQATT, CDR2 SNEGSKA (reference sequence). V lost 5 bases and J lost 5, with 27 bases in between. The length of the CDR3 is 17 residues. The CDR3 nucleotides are TGCAGTGCTCCAGAGACCACCGGCGGTTCCGCGAGTTATGGCTACACCTTC. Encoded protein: CSAPETTGGSASYGYTF.

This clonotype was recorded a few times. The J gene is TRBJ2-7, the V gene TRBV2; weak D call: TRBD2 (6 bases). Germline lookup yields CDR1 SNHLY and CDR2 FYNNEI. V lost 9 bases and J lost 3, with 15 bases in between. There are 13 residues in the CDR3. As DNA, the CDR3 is TGTGCCAGTACCTCCGGGGGAAGCTACGAGCAGTACGTC. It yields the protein CASTSGGSYEQYV.

The CDR3 coding sequence is TGTGCCAGCAGCCACCACAGTCAGAACACTGAAGCTTTCTTT. The encoded protein is CASSHHSQNTEAFF. The chain recombines TRBV12-3 or TRBV12-4 with TRBJ1-1, with no clear D. This CDR3 is built from 14 residues. The germline V and J ends were trimmed by 6 bases and 1 base, with 12 bases remaining between them.

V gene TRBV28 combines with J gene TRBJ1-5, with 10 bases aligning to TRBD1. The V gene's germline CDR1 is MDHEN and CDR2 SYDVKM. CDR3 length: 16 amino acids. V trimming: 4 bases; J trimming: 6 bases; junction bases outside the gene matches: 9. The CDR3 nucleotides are TGTGCCAGCAGTTCGGGACAGGGGTGGGCCAGTCAGCCCCAGCATTTT. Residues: CASSSGQGWASQPQHF.

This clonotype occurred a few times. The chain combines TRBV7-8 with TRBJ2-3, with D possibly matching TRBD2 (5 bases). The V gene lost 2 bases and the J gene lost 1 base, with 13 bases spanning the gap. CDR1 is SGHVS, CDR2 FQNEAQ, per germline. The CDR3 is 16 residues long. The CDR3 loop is CASSLPSGLRTDTQYF. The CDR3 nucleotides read TGTGCCAGCAGCTTACCATCCGGACTTCGCACAGATACGCAGTATTTT.

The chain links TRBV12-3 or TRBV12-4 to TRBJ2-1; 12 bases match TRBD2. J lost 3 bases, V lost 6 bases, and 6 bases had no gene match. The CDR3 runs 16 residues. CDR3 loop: CASREKGLAGYNEQFF. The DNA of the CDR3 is TGTGCCAGCAGAGAAAAGGGACTAGCGGGCTACAATGAGCAGTTCTTC.

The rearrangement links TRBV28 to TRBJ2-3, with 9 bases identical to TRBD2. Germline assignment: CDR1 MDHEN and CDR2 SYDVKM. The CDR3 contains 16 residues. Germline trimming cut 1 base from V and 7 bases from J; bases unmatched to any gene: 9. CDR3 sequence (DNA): TGTGCCAGCAGTTTATCCTCCGGGACTAGCAGAAATACGCAGTATTTT. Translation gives CASSLSSGTSRNTQYF.

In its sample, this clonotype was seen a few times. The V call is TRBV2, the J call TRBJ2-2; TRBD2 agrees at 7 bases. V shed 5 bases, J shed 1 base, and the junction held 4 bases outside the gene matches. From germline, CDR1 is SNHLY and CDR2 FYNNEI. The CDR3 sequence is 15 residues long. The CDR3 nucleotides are TGTGCCAGCAGTACGGGGGGTTTGAACACCGGGGAGCTGTTTTTT. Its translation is CASSTGGLNTGELFF.

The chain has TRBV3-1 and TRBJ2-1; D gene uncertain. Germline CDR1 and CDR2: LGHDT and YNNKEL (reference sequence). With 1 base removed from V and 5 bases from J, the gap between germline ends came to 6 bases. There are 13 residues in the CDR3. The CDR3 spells CASSQVWDNEQFF. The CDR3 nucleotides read TGTGCCAGCAGCCAAGTTTGGGACAATGAGCAGTTCTTC.

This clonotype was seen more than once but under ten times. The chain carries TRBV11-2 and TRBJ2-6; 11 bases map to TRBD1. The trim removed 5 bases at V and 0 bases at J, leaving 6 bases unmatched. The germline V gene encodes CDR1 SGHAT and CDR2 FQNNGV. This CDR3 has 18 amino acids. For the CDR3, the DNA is TGTGCCAGCAGCCCCTGGACAGGGGGCCTCTCTGGGGCCAACGTCCTGACTTTC. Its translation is CASSPWTGGLSGANVLTF. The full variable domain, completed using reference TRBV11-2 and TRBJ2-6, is EAGVAQSPRYKIIEKRQSVAFWCNPISGHATLYWYQQILGQGPKLLIQFQNNGVVDDSQLPKDRFSAERLKGVDSTLKIQPAKLEDSAVYLCASSPWTGGLSGANVLTFGAGSRLTVL.

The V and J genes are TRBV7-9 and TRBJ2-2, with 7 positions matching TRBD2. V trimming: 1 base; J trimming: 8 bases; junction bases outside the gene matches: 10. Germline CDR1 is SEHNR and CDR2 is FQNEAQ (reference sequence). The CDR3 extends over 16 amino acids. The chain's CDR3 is CASSLVAVLAAGELFF. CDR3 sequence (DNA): TGTGCCAGCAGCTTAGTAGCGGTCCTAGCGGCGGGGGAGCTGTTTTTT.

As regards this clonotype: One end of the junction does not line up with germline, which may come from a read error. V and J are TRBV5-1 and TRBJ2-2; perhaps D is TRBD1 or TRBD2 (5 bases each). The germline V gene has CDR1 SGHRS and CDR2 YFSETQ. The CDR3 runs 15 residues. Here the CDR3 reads CASRLGTENTGELFF. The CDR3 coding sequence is TGCGCCAGCAGGTTGGGGACGGAGAACACCGGGGAGCTGTTTTTT.

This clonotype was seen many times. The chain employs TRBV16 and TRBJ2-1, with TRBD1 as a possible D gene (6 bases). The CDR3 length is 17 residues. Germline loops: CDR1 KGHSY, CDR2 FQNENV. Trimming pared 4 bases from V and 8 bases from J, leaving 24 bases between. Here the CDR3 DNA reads TGTGCCAGCAGCCCCCTCAGGGGTTTCGGAAGTGGTGATGAGCAGTTCTTC. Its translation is CASSPLRGFGSGDEQFF.

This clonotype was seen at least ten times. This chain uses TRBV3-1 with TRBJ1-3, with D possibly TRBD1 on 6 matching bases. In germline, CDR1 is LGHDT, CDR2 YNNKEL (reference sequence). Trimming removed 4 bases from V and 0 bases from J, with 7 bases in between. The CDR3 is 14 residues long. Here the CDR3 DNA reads TGTGCCAGCAGCCGAGGGGGCTCTGGAAACACCATATATTTT. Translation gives CASSRGGSGNTIYF.

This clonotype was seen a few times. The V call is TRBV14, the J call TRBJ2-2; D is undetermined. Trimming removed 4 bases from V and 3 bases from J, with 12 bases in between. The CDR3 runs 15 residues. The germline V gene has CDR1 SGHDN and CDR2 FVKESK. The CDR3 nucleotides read TGTGCCAGCAGCCCCGGACCCTGGGACACCGGGGAGCTGTTTTTT. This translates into CASSPGPWDTGELFF.

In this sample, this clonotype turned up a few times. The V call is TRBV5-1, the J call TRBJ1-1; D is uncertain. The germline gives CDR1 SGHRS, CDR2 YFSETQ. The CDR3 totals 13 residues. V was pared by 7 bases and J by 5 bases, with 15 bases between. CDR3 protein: CASRAEPRTEAFF. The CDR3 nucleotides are TGCGCCAGCCGAGCAGAGCCTAGGACTGAAGCTTTCTTT.

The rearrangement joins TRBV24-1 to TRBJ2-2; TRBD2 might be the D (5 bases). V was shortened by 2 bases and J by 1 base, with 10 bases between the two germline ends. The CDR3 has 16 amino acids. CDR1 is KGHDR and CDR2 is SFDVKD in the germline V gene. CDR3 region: CATSDYSGENTGELFF. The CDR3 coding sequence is TGTGCCACCAGTGATTACAGCGGCGAGAACACCGGGGAGCTGTTTTTT.

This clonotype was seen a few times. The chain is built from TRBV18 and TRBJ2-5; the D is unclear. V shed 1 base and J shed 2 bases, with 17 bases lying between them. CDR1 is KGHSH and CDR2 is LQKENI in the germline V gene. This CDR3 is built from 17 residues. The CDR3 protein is CASSPRRVARTQETQYF. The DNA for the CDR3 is TGTGCCAGCTCACCACGCCGGGTAGCCAGAACACAAGAGACCCAGTACTTC.

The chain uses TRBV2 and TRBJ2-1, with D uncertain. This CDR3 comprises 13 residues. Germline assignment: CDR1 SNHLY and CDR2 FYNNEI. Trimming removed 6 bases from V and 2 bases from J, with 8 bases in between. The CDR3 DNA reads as TGTGCCAGCAGACAGAGTCCCTACAATGAGCAGTTCTTC. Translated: CASRQSPYNEQFF.

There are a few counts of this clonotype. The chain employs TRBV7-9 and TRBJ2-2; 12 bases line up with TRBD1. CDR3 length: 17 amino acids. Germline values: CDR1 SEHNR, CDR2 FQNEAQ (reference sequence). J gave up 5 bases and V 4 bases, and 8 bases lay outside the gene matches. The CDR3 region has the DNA TGTGCCAGCAGCTCCGGGACAGGGGGCCCGGGGACCGGGGAGCTGTTTTTT. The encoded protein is CASSSGTGGPGTGELFF.

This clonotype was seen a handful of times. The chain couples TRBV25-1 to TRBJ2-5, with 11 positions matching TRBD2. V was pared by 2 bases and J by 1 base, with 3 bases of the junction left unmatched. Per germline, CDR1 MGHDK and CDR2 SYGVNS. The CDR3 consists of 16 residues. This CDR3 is CASSEMTSGTQETQYF. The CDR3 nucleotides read TGTGCCAGCAGTGAAATGACTAGCGGGACCCAAGAGACCCAGTACTTC.

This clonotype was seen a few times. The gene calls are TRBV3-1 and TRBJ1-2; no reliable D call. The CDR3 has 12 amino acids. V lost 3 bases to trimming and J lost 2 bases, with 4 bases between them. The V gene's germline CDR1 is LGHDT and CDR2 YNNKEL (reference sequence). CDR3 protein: CASSHLNYGYTF. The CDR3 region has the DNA TGTGCCAGCAGCCATCTAAACTATGGCTACACCTTC.

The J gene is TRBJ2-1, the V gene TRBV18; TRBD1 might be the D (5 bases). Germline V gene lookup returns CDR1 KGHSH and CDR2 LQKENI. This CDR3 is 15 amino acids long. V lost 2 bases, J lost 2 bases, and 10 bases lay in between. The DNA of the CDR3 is TGTGCCAGCTCACCATCCAGACAGACCTACAATGAGCAGTTCTTC. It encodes CASSPSRQTYNEQFF.